This T cell receptor beta chain was profiled in a study of identical twins. Study results and caveats: Abundant cord blood beta clonotypes carried fewer insertions; memory repertoires showed none. Sequences that were beta out-of-frame showed weaker excess twin sharing.

Template switching supplied a universal primer site; unique molecular identifiers were carried on the cDNA. TCRdb called the 5' RACE reads again in MiXCR, with one record for every CDR3 protein. The table lists fewer than 800,000 distinct CDR3 sequences, around 7.5% of them singletons, with about 1.6% in the top ten. Concerning this clonotype itself: The antigen remains undetermined.

Separately, the same data were catalogued under a study of yellow fever vaccine responses in identical twins. That source adds: Twins reportedly had a vaccine T cell response that seemed partly convergent, partly personalized.

This sequence originates from a woman aged 18-35 years in good health. Source material: PBMCs.

The CDR3 is CASSLVAGGVQETQYF. CDR3 nucleotide sequence: TGTGCCAGCAGCTTAGTTGCGGGGGGGGTACAAGAGACCCAGTACTTC. The chain couples TRBV7-2 to TRBJ2-5; 9 bases fit TRBD2. CDR1 and CDR2 (germline): SGHTA, FQGNSA. This CDR3 contains 16 residues. After removal of 1 base from V and 2 bases from J, the junction contained 5 bases not matched to a gene.